The entry that follows covers one TCR beta chain sequence. CDR1 SQVTM and CDR2 ANQGSEA come from the germline V gene. This CDR3 is built from 15 residues. The J segment lost 6 bases and the V segment lost 6 bases, leaving 12 bases of the junction unmatched. This entry is derived from a study of blood T cell repertoires in COVID-19. Study context: Samples taken during acute and convalescent COVID-19 were collected in the United States, Italy and Spain.

In the authors' methods: Estimated nucleated cell counts came from reference gene primer amplification. Libraries were prepared by immunoSEQ multiplex PCR; TCRdb keeps only in-frame clonotypes and omits some of them. That table is the source of V, J and clone size, and D and trimming were worked out from the DNA. The data contain roughly 100,000 clones, approximately 88% of them singletons. The chain has TRBV29-1 and TRBJ2-1, with 9 bases identical to TRBD1. This clonotype was sampled from a human donor in a cohort sampled during active COVID-19. The specimen sequenced was peripheral blood. The DNA of the CDR3 is TGCAGCGTGGAGACCGGGACAGGGAATCCCAATGAGCAGTTCTTC. Its translation: CSVETGTGNPNEQFF.